This T cell receptor beta chain was observed in a study of early T cells in non-severe SARS-CoV-2 infection. Whole-study context: The study sequenced bulk RNA from unsorted whole blood, with chains unpaired.

Unique molecular identifiers were affixed to single, distinct cDNA molecules. MiXCR, run by TCRdb on the 5' RACE reads, gives a single entry per CDR3 protein. Of 60,000 to 75,000 distinct CDR3 sequences in the sample, less than 15% were seen once. This clonotype appeared many times. The receptor's source is an adult who was a healthcare worker with PCR-confirmed SARS-CoV-2 infection or an uninfected control (not recorded which). What was sequenced was whole blood.

The CDR3 reads CASSLDLIYEQYF. The CDR3 DNA reads TGCGCCAGCAGCTTGGATCTGATATACGAGCAGTACTTC. This sequence joins TRBV5-1 and TRBJ2-7, with D unclear. The germline V and J ends were trimmed by 0 bases and 4 bases, with 8 bases remaining between them. This CDR3 is 13 amino acids long. Germline CDR1 reads SGHRS; CDR2 reads YFSETQ.